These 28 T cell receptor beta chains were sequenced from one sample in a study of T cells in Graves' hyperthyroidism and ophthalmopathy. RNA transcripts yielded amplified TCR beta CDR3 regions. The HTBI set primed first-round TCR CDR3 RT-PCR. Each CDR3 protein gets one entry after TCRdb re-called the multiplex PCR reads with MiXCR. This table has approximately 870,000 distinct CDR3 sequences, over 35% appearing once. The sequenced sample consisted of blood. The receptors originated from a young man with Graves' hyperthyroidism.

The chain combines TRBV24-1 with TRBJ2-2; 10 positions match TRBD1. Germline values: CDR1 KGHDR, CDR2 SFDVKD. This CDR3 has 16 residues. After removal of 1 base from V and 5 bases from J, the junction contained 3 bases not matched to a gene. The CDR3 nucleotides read TGTGCCACCAGTGATTTCGGGACAGGGGTTACCGGGGAGCTGTTTTTT. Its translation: CATSDFGTGVTGELFF.

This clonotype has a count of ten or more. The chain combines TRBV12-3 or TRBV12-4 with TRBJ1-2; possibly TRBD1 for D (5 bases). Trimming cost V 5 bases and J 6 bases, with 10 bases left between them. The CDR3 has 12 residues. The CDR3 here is CASSGAAHGYTF. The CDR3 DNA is TGTGCCAGCAGTGGGGCAGCCCATGGCTACACCTTC.

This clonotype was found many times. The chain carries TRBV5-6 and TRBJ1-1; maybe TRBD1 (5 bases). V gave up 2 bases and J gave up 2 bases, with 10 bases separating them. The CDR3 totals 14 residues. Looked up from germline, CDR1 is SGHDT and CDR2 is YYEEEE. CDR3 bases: TGTGCCAGCAGCTTAGCGGGGCCAAACACTGAAGCTTTCTTT. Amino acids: CASSLAGPNTEAFF.

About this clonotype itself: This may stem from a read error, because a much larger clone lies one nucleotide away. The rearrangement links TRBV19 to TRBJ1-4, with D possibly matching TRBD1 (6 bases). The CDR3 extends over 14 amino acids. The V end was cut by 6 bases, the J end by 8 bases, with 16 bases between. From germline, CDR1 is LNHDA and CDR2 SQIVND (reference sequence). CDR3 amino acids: CASSVEQGQEKLFF. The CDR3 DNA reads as TGTGCCAGTAGCGTTGAACAGGGTCAAGAAAAACTGTTTTTT.

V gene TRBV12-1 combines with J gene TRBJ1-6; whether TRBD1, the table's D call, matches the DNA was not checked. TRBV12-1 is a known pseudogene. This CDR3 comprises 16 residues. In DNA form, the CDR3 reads TGTGCCAGCAGCTTTTACGGGACCATGGGAAATTCACCCCTCCACTTT. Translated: CASSFYGTMGNSPLHF.

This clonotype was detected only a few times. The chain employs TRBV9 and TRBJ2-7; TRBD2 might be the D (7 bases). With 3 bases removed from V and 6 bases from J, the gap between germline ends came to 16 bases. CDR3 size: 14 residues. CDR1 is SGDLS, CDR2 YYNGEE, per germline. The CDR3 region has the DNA TGTGCCAGCAGCGCCGGTAGGGGGGGAGGCGAGCAGTACTTC. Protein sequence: CASSAGRGGGEQYF.

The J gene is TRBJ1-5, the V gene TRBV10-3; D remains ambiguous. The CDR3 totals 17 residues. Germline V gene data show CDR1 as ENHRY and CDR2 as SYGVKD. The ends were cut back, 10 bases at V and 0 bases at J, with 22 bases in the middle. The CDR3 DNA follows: TGTGCCAGCTTGGCGGCGACGGGAGTACTTAGCAATCAGCCCCAGCATTTT. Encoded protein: CASLAATGVLSNQPQHF.

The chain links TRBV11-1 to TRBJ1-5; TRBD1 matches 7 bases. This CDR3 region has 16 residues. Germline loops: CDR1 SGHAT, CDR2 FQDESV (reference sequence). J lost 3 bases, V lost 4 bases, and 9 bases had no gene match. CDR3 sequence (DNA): TGTGCCAGCAGCTATTCCGGGACAGAGGACAATCAGCCCCAGCATTTT. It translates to CASSYSGTEDNQPQHF.

This chain's CDR3 is CASSEHRVGGLGEAFF. CDR3 bases: TGTGCCAGCAGCGAACACAGGGTAGGCGGCCTGGGTGAAGCTTTCTTT. This rearrangement joins TRBV13 to TRBJ1-1, with D perhaps TRBD1 (6 bases). This CDR3 spans 16 amino acids. Germline V lookup: CDR1 PRHDT, CDR2 FYEKMQ (reference sequence). V dropped 5 bases and J dropped 7 bases, with 23 bases sitting between them.

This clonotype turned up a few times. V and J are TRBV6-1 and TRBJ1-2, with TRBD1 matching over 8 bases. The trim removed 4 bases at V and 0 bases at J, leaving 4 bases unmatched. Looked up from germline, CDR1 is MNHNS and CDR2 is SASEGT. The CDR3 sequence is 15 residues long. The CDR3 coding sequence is TGTGCCAGCAGTGCCACAGGGGGAGCTAACTATGGCTACACCTTC. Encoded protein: CASSATGGANYGYTF.

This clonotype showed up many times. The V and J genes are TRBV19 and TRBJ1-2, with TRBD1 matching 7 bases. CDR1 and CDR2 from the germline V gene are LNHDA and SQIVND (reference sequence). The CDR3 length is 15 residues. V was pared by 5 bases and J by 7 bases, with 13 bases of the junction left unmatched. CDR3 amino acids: CASSLSGQSVGGYTF. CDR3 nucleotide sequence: TGTGCCAGTAGTCTCTCGGGACAGTCGGTCGGTGGCTACACCTTC.

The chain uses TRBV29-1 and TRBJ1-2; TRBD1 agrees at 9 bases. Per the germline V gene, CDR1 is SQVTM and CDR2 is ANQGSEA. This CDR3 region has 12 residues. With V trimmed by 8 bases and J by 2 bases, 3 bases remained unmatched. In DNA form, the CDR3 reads TGCAGCTTGGGGACAGGGAACTATGGCTACACCTTC. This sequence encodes CSLGTGNYGYTF. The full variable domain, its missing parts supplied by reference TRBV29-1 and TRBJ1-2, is SAVISQKPSRDICQRGTSLTIQCQVDSQVTMMFWYRQQPGQSLTLIATANQGSEATYESGFVIDKFPISRPNLTFSTLTVSNMSPEDSSIYLCSLGTGNYGYTFGSGTRLTVV.

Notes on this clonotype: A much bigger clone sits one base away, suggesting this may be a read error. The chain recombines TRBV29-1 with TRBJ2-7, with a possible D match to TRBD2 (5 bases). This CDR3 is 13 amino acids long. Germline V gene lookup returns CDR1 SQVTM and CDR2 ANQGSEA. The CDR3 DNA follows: TGCAGCGTTAGTTATAGGACTCCTAAGGAGCGGTACTTC. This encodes CSVSYRTPKERYF.

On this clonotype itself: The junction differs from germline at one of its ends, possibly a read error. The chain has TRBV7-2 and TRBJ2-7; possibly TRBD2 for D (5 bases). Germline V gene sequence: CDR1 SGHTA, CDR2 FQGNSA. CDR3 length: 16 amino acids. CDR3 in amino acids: CAGSLGGGGGRDEQYF. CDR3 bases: TGTGCCGGCAGCTTAGGAGGTGGTGGCGGCCGGGACGAGCAGTACTTC.

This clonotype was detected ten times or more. The CDR3 nucleotides read TGTGCCAGCAGCTTAGTAGGGCCGCAGGGTGGCACTGAAGCTTTCTTT. Protein product: CASSLVGPQGGTEAFF. J is TRBJ1-1 and V is TRBV7-2; D is possibly TRBD1 (5 bases). The CDR3 has 16 amino acids. CDR1 is SGHTA, CDR2 FQGNSA, per germline. V was trimmed by 1 base and J by 4 bases, leaving 16 bases between them.

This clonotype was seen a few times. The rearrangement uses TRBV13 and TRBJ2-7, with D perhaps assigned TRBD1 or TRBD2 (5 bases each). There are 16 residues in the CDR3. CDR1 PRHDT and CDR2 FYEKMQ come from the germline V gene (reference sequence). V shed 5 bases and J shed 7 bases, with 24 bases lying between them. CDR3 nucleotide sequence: TGTGCCAGCAGCCCACACTCCGGGACGGGGAGTGAAGAGCAGTACTTC. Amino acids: CASSPHSGTGSEEQYF.

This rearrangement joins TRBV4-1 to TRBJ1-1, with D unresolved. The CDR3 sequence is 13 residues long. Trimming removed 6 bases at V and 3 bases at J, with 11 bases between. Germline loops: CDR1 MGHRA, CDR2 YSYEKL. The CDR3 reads CASRGRVDTEAFF. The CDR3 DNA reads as TGCGCCAGCAGGGGGAGGGTAGACACTGAAGCTTTCTTT.

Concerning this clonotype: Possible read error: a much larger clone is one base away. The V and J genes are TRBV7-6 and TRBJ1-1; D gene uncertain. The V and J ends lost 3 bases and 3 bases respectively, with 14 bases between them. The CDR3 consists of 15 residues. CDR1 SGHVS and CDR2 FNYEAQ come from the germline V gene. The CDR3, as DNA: TGTGCCAGCAGCTTGGGCGAGGTTTGGGACACTGAAGCTTTCTTT. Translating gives CASSLGEVWDTEAFF.

The CDR3 spells CASSFERDSGELFF. CDR3 in DNA: TGTGCCAGCAGCTTCGAGCGGGACAGCGGGGAGCTGTTTTTT. The chain recombines TRBV7-6 with TRBJ2-2; D is tentatively TRBD1 or TRBD2 (7 bases each). The ends were cut back, 3 bases at V and 7 bases at J, with 12 bases in the middle. The CDR3 totals 14 residues. CDR1 and CDR2 (germline): SGHVS, FNYEAQ.

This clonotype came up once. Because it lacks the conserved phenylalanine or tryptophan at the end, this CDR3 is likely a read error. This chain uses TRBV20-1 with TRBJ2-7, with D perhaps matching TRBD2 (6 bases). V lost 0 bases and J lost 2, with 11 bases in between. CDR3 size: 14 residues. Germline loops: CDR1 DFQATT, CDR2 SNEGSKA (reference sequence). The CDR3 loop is CSARDPEGAYEQYL. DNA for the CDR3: TGCAGTGCTAGAGATCCGGAGGGCGCCTACGAGCAGTACCTC.

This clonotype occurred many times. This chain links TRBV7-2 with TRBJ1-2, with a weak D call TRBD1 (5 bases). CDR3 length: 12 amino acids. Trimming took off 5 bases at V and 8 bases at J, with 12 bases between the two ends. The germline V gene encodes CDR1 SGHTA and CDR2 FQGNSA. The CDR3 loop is CASSLTGRGYTF. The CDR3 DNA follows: TGTGCCAGCAGCCTAACAGGACGGGGCTACACCTTC.

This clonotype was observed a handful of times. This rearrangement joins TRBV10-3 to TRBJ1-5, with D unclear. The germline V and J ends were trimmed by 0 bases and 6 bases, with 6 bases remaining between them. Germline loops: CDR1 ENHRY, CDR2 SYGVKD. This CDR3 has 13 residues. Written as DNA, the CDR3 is TGTGCCATCAGTGAGTCCGGGTCTCAGCCCCAGCATTTT. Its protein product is CAISESGSQPQHF.

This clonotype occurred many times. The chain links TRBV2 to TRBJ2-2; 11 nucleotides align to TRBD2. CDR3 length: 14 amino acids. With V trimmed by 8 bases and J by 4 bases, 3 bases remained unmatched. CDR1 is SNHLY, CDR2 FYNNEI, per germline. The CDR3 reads CASGGLAVTGELFF. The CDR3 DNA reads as TGTGCCAGCGGGGGACTAGCGGTCACCGGGGAGCTGTTTTTT.

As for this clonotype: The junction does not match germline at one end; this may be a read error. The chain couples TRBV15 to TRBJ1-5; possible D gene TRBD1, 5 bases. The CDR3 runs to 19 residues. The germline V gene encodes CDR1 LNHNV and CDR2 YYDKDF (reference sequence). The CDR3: CAASSYTPQGGWGNQPQHF. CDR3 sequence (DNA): TGTGCCGCCAGCAGTTACACTCCGCAGGGAGGGTGGGGAAATCAGCCCCAGCATTTT.

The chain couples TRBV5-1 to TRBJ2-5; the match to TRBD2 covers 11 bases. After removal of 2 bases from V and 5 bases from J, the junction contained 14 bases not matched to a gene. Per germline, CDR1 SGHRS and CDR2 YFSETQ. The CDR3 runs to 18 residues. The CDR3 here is CASSLDTVAGGPRETQYF. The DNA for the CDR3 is TGCGCCAGCAGCTTAGATACGGTAGCGGGAGGGCCAAGGGAGACCCAGTACTTC.

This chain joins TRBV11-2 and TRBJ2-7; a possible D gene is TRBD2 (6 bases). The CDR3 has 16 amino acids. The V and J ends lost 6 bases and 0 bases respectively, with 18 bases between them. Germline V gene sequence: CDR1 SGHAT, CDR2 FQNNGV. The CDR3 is CASSPVAEGFSYEQYF. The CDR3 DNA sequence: TGTGCCAGCAGTCCAGTAGCGGAAGGTTTCTCCTACGAGCAGTACTTC. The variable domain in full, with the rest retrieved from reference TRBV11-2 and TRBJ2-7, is EAGVAQSPRYKIIEKRQSVAFWCNPISGHATLYWYQQILGQGPKLLIQFQNNGVVDDSQLPKDRFSAERLKGVDSTLKIQPAKLEDSAVYLCASSPVAEGFSYEQYFGPGTRLTVT.

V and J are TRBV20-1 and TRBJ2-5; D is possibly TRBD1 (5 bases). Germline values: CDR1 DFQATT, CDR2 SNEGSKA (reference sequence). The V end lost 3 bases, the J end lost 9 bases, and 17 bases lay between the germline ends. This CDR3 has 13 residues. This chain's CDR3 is CSARVGQGQPQYF. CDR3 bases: TGCAGTGCTAGGGTGGGGCAGGGTCAGCCCCAGTACTTC.

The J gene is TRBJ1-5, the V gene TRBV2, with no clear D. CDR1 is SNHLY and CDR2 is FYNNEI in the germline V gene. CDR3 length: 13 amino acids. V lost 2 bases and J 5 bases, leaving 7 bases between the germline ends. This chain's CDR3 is CASSERSDQPQHF. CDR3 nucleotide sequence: TGTGCCAGCAGTGAAAGGAGCGATCAGCCCCAGCATTTT.